This section outlines one TCR beta chain sequence together with its context. The germline gives CDR1 SGHDT, CDR2 YYEEEE. V lost 0 bases and J 6 bases, leaving 8 bases between the germline ends. This CDR3 is 13 amino acids long. As originally analysed: Estimation of nucleated cell counts relied on the amplification of reference gene primers. This table comes from immunoSEQ multiplex PCR, and its TCRdb copy is limited to in-frame clones, with some not included. That table is the source of V, J and clone size, and D and trimming were worked out from the DNA. The table records approximately 210,000 clones, around four fifths of them present only once. This sample is drawn from a study of blood T cell repertoires in COVID-19. Study-level information: Some COVID-19 samples were acute and others convalescent; all came from the United States, Italy and Spain.

V and J are TRBV5-6 and TRBJ2-3; no clear D gene. The TCR sequence derives from a woman aged 70-85 years with active or convalescent COVID-19. The sample was peripheral blood. The DNA of the CDR3 is TGTGCCAGCAGCTTGGTTGCGTCCGATACGCAGTATTTT. Amino acids: CASSLVASDTQYF.